This TCR beta chain stems from a study of PD-L1 blockade in urothelial cancer. Time point noted: peripheral blood 6 weeks after treatment start. Germline V gene sequence: CDR1 LGHNA, CDR2 YNFKEQ. Trimming removed 0 bases from V and 4 bases from J; junction bases left unmatched: 8. The CDR3 runs to 17 residues. Measured with immunoSEQ multiplex PCR; TCRdb has only the in-frame clones, and not every one. This sample has nearly 50,000 clones, with roughly 84% found just once. The chain carries TRBV4-2 and TRBJ1-2; 10 positions match TRBD1. The receptor's source is a middle-aged man with urothelial cancer. Here the sequenced sample was PBMCs, taken around atezolizumab (anti-PD-L1) treatment. CDR3: CASSQDRDRGFVYGYTF. The CDR3 DNA follows: TGTGCCAGCAGCCAAGACAGGGACAGGGGATTTGTCTATGGCTACACCTTC.